These 31 T cell receptor beta chains share one sample of origin, sequenced in a study of cytomegalovirus exposure and HLA in healthy donors. Primers: 60 Vbeta forward and 13 Jbeta reverse. The table came from immunoSEQ multiplex PCR; TCRdb's copy has only in-frame clones and leaves some out. The data contain around 100,000 clones, roughly 83% of them singletons. The sequenced sample consisted of PBMCs. These receptors all come from a woman between 18 and 29 years old in good health and CMV-seropositive.

J is TRBJ1-5 and V is TRBV6-5; D possibly corresponds to TRBD1 (5 bases). The CDR3 has 13 residues. Germline CDR1 reads MNHEY; CDR2 reads SVGAGI. V shed 10 bases and J shed 3 bases, with 13 bases lying between them. CDR3 coding DNA: TGTGCCACGGATGACAGACTCAATCAGCCCCAGCATTTT. This gives the protein CATDDRLNQPQHF.

CDR3 DNA sequence: TGCGCCAGCAGCCAAAAGCGTCGTTGGAGCGGGAGGGCAGATACGCAGTATTTT. Translating gives CASSQKRRWSGRADTQYF. V and J are TRBV4-1 and TRBJ2-3; TRBD2 matches at 10 bases. J was trimmed by 4 bases and V by 2 bases; bases with no gene match: 12. Germline V CDR1 and CDR2: MGHRA, YSYEKL. CDR3 length equals 18 residues.

The chain links TRBV5-8 to TRBJ1-1; D gene unclear. From germline, CDR1 is SGHTS and CDR2 YDEGEE. This CDR3 contains 15 residues. Trimming stripped 4 bases from V and 0 bases from J, with 13 bases between. The CDR3 reads CASSHGLTMNTEAFF. The DNA for the CDR3 is TGTGCCAGCAGCCATGGACTAACCATGAACACTGAAGCTTTCTTT.

The chain uses TRBV7-9 and TRBJ2-6; tentatively, D is TRBD2 (5 bases). The CDR3 sequence is 17 residues long. Looked up from germline, CDR1 is SEHNR and CDR2 is FQNEAQ (reference sequence). With 5 bases removed from V and 4 bases from J, the gap between germline ends came to 18 bases. The chain's CDR3 is CASSLVGVGAGANVLTF. CDR3 in DNA: TGTGCCAGCAGCCTGGTGGGAGTCGGAGCGGGGGCCAACGTCCTGACTTTC.

The CDR3 loop reads CASRLIKGTPSPYF. CDR3 DNA sequence: TGTGCCAGCAGACTCATAAAAGGGACACCCTCCCCGTACTTC. This chain joins TRBV5-6 and TRBJ2-7; D may be TRBD1 (6 bases). Per germline, CDR1 SGHDT and CDR2 YYEEEE. The CDR3 is 14 amino acids. V was cut by 5 bases and J by 12 bases, with 24 bases left in between. Based on the CDR3 plus reference TRBV5-6 and TRBJ2-7, the full variable domain is DAGVTQSPTHLIKTRGQQVTLRCSPKSGHDTVSWYQQALGQGPQFIFQYYEEEERQRGNFPDRFSGHQFPNYSSELNVNALLLGDSALYLCASRLIKGTPSPYFGPGTRLTVT.

This chain joins TRBV5-6 and TRBJ2-5, with TRBD1 matching 9 bases. Looked up from germline, CDR1 is SGHDT and CDR2 is YYEEEE. This CDR3 has 13 amino acids. V trimming: 4 bases; J trimming: 4 bases; junction bases outside the gene matches: 2. The CDR3 region has the DNA TGTGCCAGCAGCCAGGACAGGGGAGAGACCCAGTACTTC. It specifies CASSQDRGETQYF.

As concerns this clone: A far larger clone is just one base off, so this is likely a read error. The chain is built from TRBV4-2 and TRBJ2-5, with 7 nucleotides matching TRBD2. V was pared by 0 bases and J by 4 bases, with 14 bases of the junction left unmatched. The germline V gene encodes CDR1 LGHNA and CDR2 YNFKEQ. This CDR3 region has 18 residues. The CDR3 sequence: CASSQDLASGGLRETQYF. The DNA of the CDR3 is TGTGCCAGCAGCCAAGATCTGGCTAGCGGTGGATTAAGAGAGACCCAGTACTTC.

This chain joins TRBV30 and TRBJ1-2; no clear D gene. V was pared by 0 bases and J by 4 bases, with 9 bases between. Germline assignment: CDR1 GTSNPN and CDR2 SVGIG (reference sequence). CDR3 length: 13 amino acids. CDR3 bases: TGTGCCTGGAGTGTACGGCGGCCCTATGGCTACACCTTC. It translates to CAWSVRRPYGYTF.

The table lists this clone with a count of one. The chain couples TRBV6-1 to TRBJ1-2, with 7 positions matching TRBD1. The CDR3 loop spans 14 amino acids. V trimming: 4 bases; J trimming: 8 bases; junction bases outside the gene matches: 10. Germline V gene data show CDR1 as MNHNS and CDR2 as SASEGT. CDR3 DNA: TGTGCCAGCAGTGGGGGAGGACAGGCGTCCGGCTACACCTTC. This codes for CASSGGGQASGYTF.

The chain joins TRBV11-2 to TRBJ2-3, with 10 bases identical to TRBD2. After removal of 3 bases from V and 4 bases from J, the junction contained 4 bases not matched to a gene. CDR3 size: 15 residues. Germline V gene lookup returns CDR1 SGHAT and CDR2 FQNNGV. The DNA of the CDR3 is TGTGCCAGCAGCTTCCCTAGCGGGAGTGCAGATACGCAGTATTTT. This encodes CASSFPSGSADTQYF.

This clone has only a few counts. The chain is built from TRBV30 and TRBJ2-1; TRBD2 aligns across 11 bases. After removal of 0 bases from V and 3 bases from J, the junction contained 1 base not matched to a gene. Germline assignment: CDR1 GTSNPN and CDR2 SVGIG (reference sequence). CDR3 length equals 15 residues. The CDR3 loop reads CAWSVGTSGYNEQFF. The CDR3 DNA follows: TGTGCCTGGAGTGTGGGGACTAGCGGCTACAATGAGCAGTTCTTC.

This clone was counted a single time. The chain uses TRBV6-6 and TRBJ2-5; 7 nucleotides align to TRBD2. After removal of 3 bases from V and 4 bases from J, the junction contained 5 bases not matched to a gene. The V gene's germline CDR1 is MNHNY and CDR2 SVGAGI (reference sequence). This CDR3 is 14 amino acids long. The CDR3 loop reads CASSYRGSGETQYF. The CDR3 coding sequence is TGTGCCAGCAGTTATCGCGGGAGTGGAGAGACCCAGTACTTC.

The V and J genes are TRBV14 and TRBJ2-1; 8 bases line up with TRBD2. V was clipped by 1 base and J by 6 bases; unmatched bases: 5. The CDR3 has 15 amino acids. CDR1 and CDR2 from the germline V gene are SGHDN and FVKESK. The DNA for the CDR3 is TGTGCCAGCAGCCAAGCAGCGGGAGCTATCAATGAGCAGTTCTTC. It codes for CASSQAAGAINEQFF.

The rearrangement uses TRBV5-4 and TRBJ1-1, with D perhaps TRBD1 (5 bases). The CDR3 spans 16 residues. The germline CDR1 and CDR2 sequences are SGHNT and YYREEE (reference sequence). The V gene lost 0 bases and the J gene lost 5 bases, with 17 bases spanning the gap. The CDR3 sequence is CASSLDRPGGGTEAFF. The CDR3 nucleotides read TGTGCCAGCAGCTTGGACAGGCCAGGTGGGGGGACTGAAGCTTTCTTT. The complete variable domain, with remaining parts taken from reference TRBV5-4 and TRBJ1-1, reads ETGVTQSPTHLIKTRGQQVTLRCSSQSGHNTVSWYQQALGQGPQFIFQYYREEENGRGNFPPRFSGLQFPNYSSELNVNALELDDSALYLCASSLDRPGGGTEAFFGQGTRLTVV.

V and J are TRBV6-1 and TRBJ2-5; 8 nucleotides match TRBD2. The V segment lost 4 bases and the J segment 5 bases; nucleotides outside the gene matches: 3. CDR1 is MNHNS and CDR2 is SASEGT in the germline V gene. The CDR3 runs to 13 residues. Here the CDR3 DNA reads TGTGCCAGCAGTGTACCGGGAGGGGAGACCCAGTACTTC. It codes for CASSVPGGETQYF.

This clone has only one observation. This chain joins TRBV4-1 and TRBJ2-1; 13 bases map to TRBD2. Germline lookup yields CDR1 MGHRA and CDR2 YSYEKL. Germline trimming cut 6 bases from V and 2 bases from J; bases unmatched to any gene: 1. This CDR3 is 15 amino acids long. The CDR3 loop is CASRLAGGTYNEQFF. Here the CDR3 DNA reads TGCGCCAGCAGACTAGCGGGAGGGACCTACAATGAGCAGTTCTTC.

The gene calls are TRBV28 and TRBJ1-5; D unclear. This CDR3 region has 15 residues. The germline gives CDR1 MDHEN, CDR2 SYDVKM. The V end lost 8 bases, the J end lost 2 bases, and 16 bases lay between the germline ends. In DNA form, the CDR3 reads TGTGCCAGCGGTCTAGAGGGAATGGGCAATCAGCCCCAGCATTTT. This gives the protein CASGLEGMGNQPQHF.

The chain joins TRBV4-2 to TRBJ2-3; TRBD2 matches 8 bases. V was pared by 0 bases and J by 4 bases, with 9 bases of the junction left unmatched. Germline values: CDR1 LGHNA, CDR2 YNFKEQ. The CDR3 has 17 residues. CDR3 nucleotides: TGTGCCAGCAGCCAAGAGGCGGGAGCGGGAGTTCCAGATACGCAGTATTTT. Amino acids: CASSQEAGAGVPDTQYF.

This clone was counted only a few times. The CDR3 DNA reads TGTGCCAGCAGCTCGATACAACAGCGGGAGTTGAATGAGCAGTTCTTC. It specifies CASSSIQQRELNEQFF. This sequence joins TRBV7-9 and TRBJ2-1; 8 bases line up with TRBD2. Per the germline V gene, CDR1 is SEHNR and CDR2 is FQNEAQ (reference sequence). This CDR3 is built from 16 residues. V lost 4 bases to trimming and J lost 7 bases; unmatched junction nucleotides: 12.

This clone was found once. The genes are TRBV7-2 and TRBJ2-7; a weak D match, TRBD2 (5 bases). This CDR3 comprises 12 residues. Germline V gene lookup returns CDR1 SGHTA and CDR2 FQGNSA. V lost 3 bases and J lost 6, with 9 bases in between. CDR3 sequence: CASSLDLGEQYF. DNA for the CDR3: TGTGCCAGCAGCTTGGACTTAGGCGAGCAGTACTTC.

As to this clone: Other DNA sequences of this sample code for an identical CDR3. The gene calls are TRBV7-9 and TRBJ2-7; weak D call: TRBD2 (5 bases). This CDR3 spans 12 amino acids. Deletions cut 2 bases from V and 7 bases from J, with 9 bases between. Germline V gene sequence: CDR1 SEHNR, CDR2 FQNEAQ (reference sequence). CDR3 loop: CASSLRTYEQYF. CDR3 bases: TGTGCCAGCAGCTTACGGACTTATGAGCAGTACTTC.

This chain links TRBV30 with TRBJ1-2, with 7 bases lining up with TRBD1. This CDR3 is built from 13 residues. The V segment lost 3 bases and the J segment 4 bases; nucleotides outside the gene matches: 5. The germline V gene encodes CDR1 GTSNPN and CDR2 SVGIG (reference sequence). The CDR3 sequence: CAWSSTGIYGYTF. In DNA form, the CDR3 reads TGTGCCTGGAGCTCGACAGGGATCTATGGCTACACCTTC.

V is TRBV5-4 and J is TRBJ2-3; 8 bases are shared with TRBD1. V trimming: 3 bases; J trimming: 8 bases; junction bases outside the gene matches: 17. Germline loops: CDR1 SGHNT, CDR2 YYREEE (reference sequence). The CDR3 runs 17 residues. CDR3 sequence reads: CASSSARAGGVMGTQYF. The CDR3 bases are TGTGCCAGCAGCTCCGCCAGGGCAGGGGGCGTAATGGGTACGCAGTATTTT.

The rearrangement links TRBV5-1 to TRBJ2-7; TRBD2 matches 8 bases. With V trimmed by 2 bases and J by 1 base, 8 bases remained unmatched. CDR1 is SGHRS, CDR2 YFSETQ, per germline. CDR3 length: 16 residues. The CDR3 loop is CASSLRRGGESYEQYF. The CDR3 region has the DNA TGCGCCAGCAGCTTACGACGGGGGGGTGAGTCCTACGAGCAGTACTTC.

The CDR3 DNA reads TGTGCCAGCAGCCCGGGGTTAGCGGGAGAAAATGAGCAGTTCTTC. Translating gives CASSPGLAGENEQFF. This chain joins TRBV7-9 and TRBJ2-1; 9 positions match TRBD2. The trim removed 5 bases at V and 7 bases at J, leaving 9 bases unmatched. The germline CDR1 and CDR2 sequences are SEHNR and FQNEAQ (reference sequence). This CDR3 contains 15 residues.

This clone has only a few counts. The chain links TRBV6-5 to TRBJ2-7, with D possibly matching TRBD2 (5 bases). Germline V gives CDR1 MNHEY, CDR2 SVGAGI. CDR3 length equals 10 residues. V shed 8 bases and J shed 5 bases, with 7 bases lying between them. The CDR3 is CASGSNEQYF. In DNA, the CDR3 is TGTGCCAGCGGGAGCAACGAGCAGTACTTC.

The chain carries TRBV10-2 and TRBJ2-7; a weak D match, TRBD1 (6 bases). Trimming cost V 11 bases and J 5 bases, with 16 bases left between them. The CDR3 runs to 12 residues. Per the germline V gene, CDR1 is WSHSY and CDR2 is SAAADI. The CDR3 nucleotides are TGCGCCGTACGAGTCGCAGGGGACGAGCAGTACTTC. Translated: CAVRVAGDEQYF.

The chain recombines TRBV5-4 with TRBJ2-3; D may be TRBD1 (5 bases). V was pared by 4 bases and J by 0 bases, with 12 bases between. The CDR3 has 15 amino acids. From germline, CDR1 is SGHNT and CDR2 YYREEE (reference sequence). The CDR3 loop is CASSPTVSSTDTQYF. CDR3 DNA: TGTGCCAGCAGCCCGACAGTATCTAGCACAGATACGCAGTATTTT. Using reference TRBV5-4 and TRBJ2-3 for the parts outside the CDR3, the full variable domain is ETGVTQSPTHLIKTRGQQVTLRCSSQSGHNTVSWYQQALGQGPQFIFQYYREEENGRGNFPPRFSGLQFPNYSSELNVNALELDDSALYLCASSPTVSSTDTQYFGPGTRLTVL.

The chain employs TRBV7-8 and TRBJ1-5; D uncertain. CDR1 and CDR2 from the germline V gene are SGHVS and FQNEAQ. The CDR3 spans 17 residues. The V end was cut by 2 bases, the J end by 7 bases, with 21 bases between. CDR3 DNA: TGTGCCAGCAGCTTATATGAGCGGGAATTCGGAAACCAGCCCCAGCATTTT. As protein: CASSLYEREFGNQPQHF.

V usage is TRBV19 and J usage is TRBJ1-1, with 8 bases matching TRBD1. The germline CDR1 and CDR2 sequences are LNHDA and SQIVND (reference sequence). After removal of 3 bases from V and 5 bases from J, the junction contained 14 bases not matched to a gene. The CDR3 is 17 residues long. The chain's CDR3 is CASSIQIDGQGLTEAFF. CDR3 DNA sequence: TGTGCCAGTAGTATTCAGATAGACGGACAGGGATTAACTGAAGCTTTCTTT.

The chain employs TRBV7-9 and TRBJ2-1, with D tentatively TRBD2 (6 bases). Germline values: CDR1 SEHNR, CDR2 FQNEAQ (reference sequence). With 5 bases removed from V and 7 bases from J, the gap between germline ends came to 15 bases. This CDR3 contains 14 residues. This CDR3 reads CASSRRDGRNEQFF. CDR3 in DNA: TGTGCCAGCAGCCGCCGGGACGGGAGAAATGAGCAGTTCTTC. The variable domain in full, completed from reference TRBV7-9 and TRBJ2-1, reads DTGVSQNPRHKITKRGQNVTFRCDPISEHNRLYWYRQTLGQGPEFLTYFQNEAQLEKSRLLSDRFSAERPKGSFSTLEIQRTEQGDSAMYLCASSRRDGRNEQFFGPGTRLTVL.